Listed here is a single TCR beta chain. What it binds is unknown. These data come from a study of T cell repertoires in cytomegalovirus infection. In germline, CDR1 is DFQATT, CDR2 SNEGSKA (reference sequence). CDR3 length: 12 residues. Trimming cost V 0 bases and J 5 bases, with 7 bases left between them. TCRdb reprocessed the reads with MiXCR, giving one entry per CDR3 protein. The sample yields about a million distinct CDR3 sequences, approximately 30% seen once. V and J are TRBV20-1 and TRBJ1-1; D unclear. The source material was cultured CD8+ T cells from PBMCs, sampled from culture after CMV antigen stimulation. The receptor's source is a human donor in good health (CMV status not recorded). Some clones in this sample may be carry-over from other donors' samples. The CDR3 DNA reads as TGCAGTGCTAGAGATAGATCGACTGAAGCTTTCTTT. It codes for CSARDRSTEAFF.